The T cell receptor (beta chain) under discussion was sequenced for a study of cytomegalovirus exposure and HLA in healthy donors. Across the study: When 350 to 500 donors were genotyped, around 77% of them were found to fall in the Caucasian-associated ancestry cluster. Whole-study results and caveats: Earlier analysis looked at TCR beta V segments, and most were productive about 87% or about 30% of the time.

About this clone: As yet, its antigen is unknown.

The PCR was carried out with 60 Vbeta primers and 13 Jbeta primers. Sequencing was performed with immunoSEQ multiplex PCR; in TCRdb, only in-frame clones are kept and a portion is missing. In the table there are about 98,000 clones, under 85% of which are singletons. Germline CDR1 SGHAT, CDR2 FQNNGV. V shed 6 bases and J 1 base; nucleotides not matched to a gene: 13. The CDR3 has 18 amino acids. The receptor's source is a female donor in good health and CMV-seropositive. This sequence joins TRBV11-2 and TRBJ1-1; 11 bases match TRBD1. The sequencing sample was made of PBMCs. Here the CDR3 DNA reads TGTGCCAGCAGGGCGAGGGGTGGACAGGGGGCTTGGAACACTGAAGCTTTCTTT. It yields the protein CASRARGGQGAWNTEAFF.